This paragraph reports one TCR beta chain. Germline V lookup: CDR1 SGHTA, CDR2 FQGNSA. Trimming stripped 2 bases from V and 7 bases from J, with 9 bases between. The CDR3 runs to 14 residues. The sample belongs to a study of OX40 agonist ivuxolimab in advanced cancers. At the level of the study: The patients received agonistic anti-OX40 (CD134) antibody ivuxolimab.

Measured with immunoSEQ multiplex PCR; TCRdb has only the in-frame clones, and not every one. The table includes about 120,000 clones, 85% to 90% detected once. With baseline, cycle 4 day 1, and cycle 7 day 1 as timepoints, blood was sampled. This clonotype was sampled from an adult with an advanced solid tumor such as melanoma, head and neck, liver or kidney cancer. Material: CD4+ or CD8+ T cells sorted from blood, obtained in a trial of the OX40 agonist ivuxolimab. V gene TRBV7-2 combines with J gene TRBJ1-6; no clear D gene. This chain's CDR3 is CASSLRAQNSPLHF. As DNA, the CDR3 is TGTGCCAGCAGCTTAAGGGCCCAAAATTCACCCCTCCACTTT.